One TCR beta chain is described in this entry. This clonotype registers as medium-sized (0.01 to 0.1%) within its sample. What this receptor recognizes is not known. There are no base qualities to consult, and no much larger clone falls within one base. The sample is drawn from a study of CD4 and CD8 cells across lung adenocarcinoma regions listed by TCRdb under 2018. Regarding the study in general: The study examined intratumor heterogeneity of the T cell receptor repertoire by comparing tumor centers with tumor margins.

The library came from PCR. TCRdb names HiSeq X Ten as the instrument used. TCRdb cleaned the public reads at Q25 with fastp, built clones with MiXCR and kept in-frame beta chains. Each entry merges the rows of one CDR3 protein and shows their most common DNA and genes. This sample is represented by 7,400 or so distinct CDR3 sequences; less than 50% of them were singletons. The ten biggest clones cover about 30% of the sample. Donors were patients with localized lung adenocarcinoma, a subtype of non-small cell lung cancer. Samples were obtained from the margins of localized lung adenocarcinomas. CD4+ T cells from tumor tissue were profiled separately from CD8+ T cells for TCR repertoire analysis. The CDR3, from cysteine to phenylalanine, totals 16 residues. Here the CDR3 DNA is all that survives: 48 bases in frame from base 1. The germline V gene sets CDR1 to WSHSY and CDR2 to SAAADI. Ends trimmed: V by 3 bases, J by 5 bases; bases unmatched to a gene: 7.

Recombination joined TRBV10-2 with TRBJ2-3; TRBD2 fits 11 bases in the junction. This sequence was found in a male donor with lung adenocarcinoma. The CD4 and CD8 labels of this study may be unreliable. The sample taken for sequencing was CD4+ T cells from the margin of a lung tumor. Per the publication, the cell subset or site label means: tumor margin region. The nucleotide sequence reads TGCGCCAGCAGTGAACACGGACTAGCGGGCGGAGATACGCAGTATTTT. Translated, it reads CASSEHGLAGGDTQYF.